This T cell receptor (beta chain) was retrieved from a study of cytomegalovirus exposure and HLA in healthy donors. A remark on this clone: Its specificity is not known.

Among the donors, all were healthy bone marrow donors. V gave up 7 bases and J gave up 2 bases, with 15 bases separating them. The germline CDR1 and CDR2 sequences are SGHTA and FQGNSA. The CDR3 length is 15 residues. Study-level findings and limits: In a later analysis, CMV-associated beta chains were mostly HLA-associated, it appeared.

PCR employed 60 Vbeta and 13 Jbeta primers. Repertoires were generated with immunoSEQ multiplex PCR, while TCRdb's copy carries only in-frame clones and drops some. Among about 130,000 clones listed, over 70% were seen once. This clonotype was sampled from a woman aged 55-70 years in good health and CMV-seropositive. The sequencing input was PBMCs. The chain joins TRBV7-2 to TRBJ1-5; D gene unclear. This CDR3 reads CASTLGGIGNQPQHF. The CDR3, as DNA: TGTGCCAGCACCCTAGGAGGGATAGGCAATCAGCCCCAGCATTTT.